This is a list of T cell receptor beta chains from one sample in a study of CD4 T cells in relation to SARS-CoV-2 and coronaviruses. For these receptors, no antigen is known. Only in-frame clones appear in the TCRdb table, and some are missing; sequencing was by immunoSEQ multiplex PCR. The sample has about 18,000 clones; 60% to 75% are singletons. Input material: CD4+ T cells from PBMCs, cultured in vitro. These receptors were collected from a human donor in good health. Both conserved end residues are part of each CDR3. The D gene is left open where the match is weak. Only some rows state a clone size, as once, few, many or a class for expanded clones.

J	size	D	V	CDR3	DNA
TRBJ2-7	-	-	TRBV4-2	CASSQDLGTYEQYF	TGTGCCAGCAGCCAAGATCTGGGGACCTACGAGCAGTACTTC
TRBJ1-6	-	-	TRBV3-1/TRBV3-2	CASRRADYSPLHF	TGTGCCAGCAGACGTGCGGACTATTCACCCCTCCACTTT
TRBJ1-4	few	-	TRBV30	CAWSVGGGWEKLFF	TGTGCCTGGAGTGTAGGGGGGGGTTGGGAAAAACTGTTTTTT
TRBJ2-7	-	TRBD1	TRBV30	CAWAGDRGNEQYF	TGTGCCTGGGCTGGGGACAGGGGAAACGAGCAGTACTTC
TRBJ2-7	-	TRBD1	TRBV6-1	CASSEVAGQGVYEQYF	TGTGCCAGCAGTGAAGTTGCGGGACAGGGAGTCTACGAGCAGTACTTC
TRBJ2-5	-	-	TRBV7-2	CASSLVSGNPHETQYF	TGTGCCAGCAGCTTAGTTTCAGGGAATCCCCACGAGACCCAGTACTTC
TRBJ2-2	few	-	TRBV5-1	CASNGALDTGELFF	TGCGCCAGCAACGGGGCTCTGGACACCGGGGAGCTGTTTTTT
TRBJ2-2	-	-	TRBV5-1	CASSSPVNTGELFF	TGCGCCAGCAGCTCACCGGTGAACACCGGGGAGCTGTTTTTT
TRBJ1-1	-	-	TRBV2	CASSEERQISEAFF	TGTGCCAGCAGTGAAGAGAGACAGATCTCTGAAGCTTTCTTT
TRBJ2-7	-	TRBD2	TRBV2	CASSGLAGKYEQYF	TGTGCCAGCAGTGGACTAGCGGGAAAATACGAGCAGTACTTC
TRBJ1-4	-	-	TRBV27	CASSRREDEKLFF	TGTGCCAGCAGTCGCAGGGAGGATGAAAAACTGTTTTTT
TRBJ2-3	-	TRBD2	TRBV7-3	CASSPSGSTDTQYF	TGTGCCAGCAGCCCTAGCGGGAGCACAGATACGCAGTATTTT
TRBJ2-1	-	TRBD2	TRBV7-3	CASSSTGLAGLSSYNEQFF	TGTGCCAGCAGCTCTACGGGACTAGCGGGTTTGAGCTCCTACAATGAGCAGTTCTTC
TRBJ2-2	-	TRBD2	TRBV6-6	CASFSSGGTGELFF	TGTGCCAGCTTTTCTAGCGGGGGCACCGGGGAGCTGTTTTTT